The subject of this entry is one TCR beta chain. As yet, its antigen is unknown. The sample originates from a study of blood T cells in healthy people across ages. The overall study: Template-switching capture recovered about one barcoded beta molecule per two T cells. The study, taken as a whole, reports: For the donors, CMV status was unknown and possibly confounded expanded clonotype changes.

Primers used in a second PCR of about 7 to 12 cycles were a sample-barcoded 5' primer and a J-beta primer mix. TCRdb analysed the 5' RACE reads with MiXCR anew, one entry per CDR3 protein. The repertoire consists of around 1.5 million distinct CDR3 sequences, with 42% occurring once and the leading ten covering approximately 7.9%. This TCR was recovered from a woman between 18 and 29 years old in good health. Source material: blood.

CDR3 region: CASSSTTTGTLNYGYTF. As DNA, the CDR3 is TGTGCCAGCAGTTCTACAACGACAGGGACCCTCAACTATGGCTACACCTTC. This chain links TRBV6-6 with TRBJ1-2, with 7 bases lining up with TRBD1. Per the germline V gene, CDR1 is MNHNY and CDR2 is SVGAGI (reference sequence). The CDR3 length is 17 residues. Trimming removed 4 bases from V and 2 bases from J; junction bases left unmatched: 13.